Following are 11 T cell receptor beta chains from one sample sequenced in a study of T cell responses to AZD1222 COVID-19 vaccine. Profiled with immunoSEQ multiplex PCR; TCRdb holds only in-frame clones, not every one. The sample includes some 120,000 clones, about 86% of them seen just once. The specimen comprised peripheral blood, sampled on day 0 of AZD1222 vaccination. These receptors were taken from an adult in good health.

This rearrangement joins TRBV30 to TRBJ1-5; D is undetermined. V dropped 0 bases and J dropped 0 bases, with 18 bases sitting between them. Germline loops: CDR1 GTSNPN, CDR2 SVGIG (reference sequence). The CDR3 contains 18 residues. The CDR3 DNA follows: TGTGCCTGGAGTGTTGGCGACGGCCACCCTTATAGCAATCAGCCCCAGCATTTT. It translates to CAWSVGDGHPYSNQPQHF. Filled out from reference TRBV30 and TRBJ1-5, the complete variable domain reads SQTIHQWPATLVQPVGSPLSLECTVEGTSNPNLYWYRQAAGRGLQLLFYSVGIGQISSEVPQNLSASRPQDRQFILSSKKLLLSDSGFYLCAWSVGDGHPYSNQPQHFGDGTRLSIL.

The chain joins TRBV5-1 to TRBJ1-1, with D unresolved. Trimming took off 0 bases at V and 5 bases at J, with 17 bases between the two ends. Per the germline V gene, CDR1 is SGHRS and CDR2 is YFSETQ. CDR3 length: 16 amino acids. The CDR3 DNA reads as TGCGCCAGCAGCTTGGCCGGGCCCCCCCGTGGGACTGAAGCTTTCTTT. This translates into CASSLAGPPRGTEAFF. Using reference TRBV5-1 and TRBJ1-1 for the parts outside the CDR3, the full variable domain is KAGVTQTPRYLIKTRGQQVTLSCSPISGHRSVSWYQQTPGQGLQFLFEYFSETQRNKGNFPGRFSGRQFSNSRSEMNVSTLELGDSALYLCASSLAGPPRGTEAFFGQGTRLTVV.

The rearrangement uses TRBV29-1 and TRBJ1-1; 7 bases map to TRBD1. CDR3 size: 14 residues. The V and J ends lost 2 bases and 6 bases, in that order; junction bases with no gene match: 9. Germline values: CDR1 SQVTM, CDR2 ANQGSEA. CDR3 in DNA: TGCAGCGTTGAACGGGCAGGGGGTAAGGCTGAAGCTTTCTTT. Protein sequence: CSVERAGGKAEAFF.

The chain links TRBV5-1 to TRBJ2-1; 7 bases match TRBD2. The germline V gene has CDR1 SGHRS and CDR2 YFSETQ. CDR3 length equals 16 residues. With 0 bases clipped from V and 6 bases from J, the junction kept 9 bases outside the gene matches. CDR3 loop: CASSLGDREDANEQFF. The CDR3 bases are TGCGCCAGCAGCTTGGGAGACCGGGAGGACGCCAATGAGCAGTTCTTC. Variable domain in full (rest from reference TRBV5-1 and TRBJ2-1): KAGVTQTPRYLIKTRGQQVTLSCSPISGHRSVSWYQQTPGQGLQFLFEYFSETQRNKGNFPGRFSGRQFSNSRSEMNVSTLELGDSALYLCASSLGDREDANEQFFGPGTRLTVL.

This clone was observed a single time. The gene calls are TRBV29-1 and TRBJ1-2, with D possibly TRBD1 on 6 matching bases. Germline CDR1 reads SQVTM; CDR2 reads ANQGSEA. This CDR3 comprises 17 residues. Trimming took off 2 bases at V and 7 bases at J, with 26 bases between the two ends. The CDR3 DNA reads as TGCAGCGTTGAACTTCTAGGACAGAGACATTCTGGCGGTGGCTACACCTTC. The encoded protein is CSVELLGQRHSGGGYTF.

The V call is TRBV9, the J call TRBJ2-5; D not certain. This CDR3 comprises 15 residues. The V end was cut by 4 bases, the J end by 4 bases, with 17 bases between. Germline lookup yields CDR1 SGDLS and CDR2 YYNGEE. The CDR3 reads CASSPPDDPAETQYF. The DNA of the CDR3 is TGTGCCAGCAGCCCCCCCGATGACCCCGCAGAGACCCAGTACTTC.

In DNA, the CDR3 is TGTGCCAGCACTAAAGCGGGGGGGCCTAATGAAAAACTGTTTTTT. It specifies CASTKAGGPNEKLFF. This chain links TRBV28 with TRBJ1-4; TRBD1 is a possible D gene (6 bases). The V end lost 7 bases, the J end lost 3 bases, and 15 bases lay between the germline ends. The germline V gene has CDR1 MDHEN and CDR2 SYDVKM. CDR3 size: 15 residues.

The V and J genes are TRBV2 and TRBJ2-7; the match to TRBD1 covers 10 bases. V dropped 5 bases and J dropped 2; count of bases not matched to a gene: 3. Germline lookup yields CDR1 SNHLY and CDR2 FYNNEI. The CDR3 consists of 14 residues. DNA of the CDR3: TGTGCCAGCAGTTCCGGGACAGGGGCCTACGAGCAGTACTTC. It encodes CASSSGTGAYEQYF.

J is TRBJ2-7 and V is TRBV7-9; 12 nucleotides agree with TRBD1. Germline CDR1 is SEHNR and CDR2 is FQNEAQ (reference sequence). CDR3 length equals 15 residues. V trimming: 5 bases; J trimming: 2 bases; junction bases outside the gene matches: 4. For the CDR3, the DNA is TGTGCCAGCAGCCGGAGGGACAGGGGGCCCTACGAGCAGTACTTC. Translating gives CASSRRDRGPYEQYF.

Many counts were recorded for this clone. The chain uses TRBV29-1 and TRBJ2-5; 8 bases align to TRBD1. V trimming: 5 bases; J trimming: 4 bases; junction bases outside the gene matches: 3. Per germline, CDR1 SQVTM and CDR2 ANQGSEA. This CDR3 has 12 residues. In DNA form, the CDR3 reads TGCAGCGTTCCCGACAGGGGAGAGACCCAGTACTTC. It translates to CSVPDRGETQYF.

This clone has just one count. This chain joins TRBV18 and TRBJ1-1; TRBD1 matches 9 bases. This CDR3 is 16 amino acids long. J gave up 3 bases and V 0 bases, and 5 bases lay outside the gene matches. CDR1 and CDR2 from the germline V gene are KGHSH and LQKENI. The DNA of the CDR3 is TGTGCCAGCTCACCACCGGGACAGGGAAGGGACACTGAAGCTTTCTTT. Translation: CASSPPGQGRDTEAFF.